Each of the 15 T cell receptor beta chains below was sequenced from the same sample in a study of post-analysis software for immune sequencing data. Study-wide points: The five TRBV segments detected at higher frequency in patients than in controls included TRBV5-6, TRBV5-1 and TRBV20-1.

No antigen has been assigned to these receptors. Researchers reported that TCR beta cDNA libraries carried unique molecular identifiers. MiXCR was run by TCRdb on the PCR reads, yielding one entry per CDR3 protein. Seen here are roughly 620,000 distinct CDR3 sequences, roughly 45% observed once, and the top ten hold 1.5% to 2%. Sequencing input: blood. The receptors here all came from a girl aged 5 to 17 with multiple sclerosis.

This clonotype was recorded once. The CDR3 DNA reads as TGTGCCAGCAGTTACTCGAGTGCGCAGAACAGGTGGGACACTGAAGCTTTCTTT. Amino acid sequence: CASSYSSAQNRWDTEAFF. This rearrangement joins TRBV6-5 to TRBJ1-1, with D possibly TRBD1 on 5 matching bases. V lost 0 bases and J lost 3, with 20 bases in between. The CDR3 is 18 residues long. CDR1 is MNHEY, CDR2 SVGAGI, per germline.

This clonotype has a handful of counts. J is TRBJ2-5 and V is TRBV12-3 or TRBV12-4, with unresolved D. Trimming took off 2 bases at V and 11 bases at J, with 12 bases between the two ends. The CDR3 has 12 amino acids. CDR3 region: CASSLSEYGQYF. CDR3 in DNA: TGTGCCAGCAGTTTAAGTGAGTACGGGCAGTACTTC.

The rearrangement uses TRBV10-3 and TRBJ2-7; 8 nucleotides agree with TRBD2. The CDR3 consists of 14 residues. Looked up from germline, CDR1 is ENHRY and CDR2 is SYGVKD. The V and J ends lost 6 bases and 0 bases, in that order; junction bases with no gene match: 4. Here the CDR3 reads CAISSGGPSYEQYF. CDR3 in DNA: TGTGCCATCAGCAGCGGGGGCCCCTCCTACGAGCAGTACTTC.

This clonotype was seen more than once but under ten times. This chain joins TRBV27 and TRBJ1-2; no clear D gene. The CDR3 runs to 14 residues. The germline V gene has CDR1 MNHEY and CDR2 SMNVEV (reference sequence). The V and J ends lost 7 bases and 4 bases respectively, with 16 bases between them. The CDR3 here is CASTPSPSFYGYTF. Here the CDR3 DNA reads TGTGCCAGCACCCCGAGTCCTAGTTTCTATGGCTACACCTTC.

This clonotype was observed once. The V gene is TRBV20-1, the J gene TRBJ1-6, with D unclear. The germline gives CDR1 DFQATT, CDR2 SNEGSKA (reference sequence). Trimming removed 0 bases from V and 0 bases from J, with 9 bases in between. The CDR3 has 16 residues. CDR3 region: CSARESKSSYNSPLHF. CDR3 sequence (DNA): TGCAGTGCTAGAGAGAGTAAGAGCTCCTATAATTCACCCCTCCACTTT.

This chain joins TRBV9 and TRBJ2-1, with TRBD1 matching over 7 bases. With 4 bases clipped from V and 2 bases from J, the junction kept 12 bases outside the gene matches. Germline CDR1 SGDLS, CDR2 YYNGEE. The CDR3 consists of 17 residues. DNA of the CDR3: TGTGCCAGCAGCCCAACAACCCAGGGGGAAGCCTACAATGAGCAGTTCTTC. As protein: CASSPTTQGEAYNEQFF.

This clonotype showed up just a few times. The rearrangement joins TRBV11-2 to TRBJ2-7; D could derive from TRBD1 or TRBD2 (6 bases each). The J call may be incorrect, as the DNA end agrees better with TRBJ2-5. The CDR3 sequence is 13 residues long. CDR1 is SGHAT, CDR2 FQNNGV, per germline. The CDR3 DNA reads TGTGCCAGCAGCTTGCCGGGGGCGAAGACCCAGTACTTC. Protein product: CASSLPGAKTQYF.

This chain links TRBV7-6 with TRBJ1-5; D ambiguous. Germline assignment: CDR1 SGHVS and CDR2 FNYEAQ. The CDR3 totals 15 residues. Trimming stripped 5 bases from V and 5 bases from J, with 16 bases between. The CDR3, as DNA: TGTGCCAGCAGCCTGGCCGGTGGAAACGATCAGCCCCAGCATTTT. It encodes CASSLAGGNDQPQHF.

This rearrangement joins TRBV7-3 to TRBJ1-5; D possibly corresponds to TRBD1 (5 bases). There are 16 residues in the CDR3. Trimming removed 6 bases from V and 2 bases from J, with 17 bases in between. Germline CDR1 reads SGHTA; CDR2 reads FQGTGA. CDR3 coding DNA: TGTGCCAGCAGACGAGTCTCAGGGTTAGGCAATCAGCCCCAGCATTTT. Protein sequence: CASRRVSGLGNQPQHF.

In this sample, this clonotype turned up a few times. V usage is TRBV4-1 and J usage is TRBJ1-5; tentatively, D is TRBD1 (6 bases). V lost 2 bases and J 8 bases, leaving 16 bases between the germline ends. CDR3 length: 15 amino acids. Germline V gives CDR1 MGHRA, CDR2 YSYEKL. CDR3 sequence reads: CASSQQNTGFKPQHF. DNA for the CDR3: TGCGCCAGCAGCCAACAGAATACAGGGTTTAAGCCCCAGCATTTT.

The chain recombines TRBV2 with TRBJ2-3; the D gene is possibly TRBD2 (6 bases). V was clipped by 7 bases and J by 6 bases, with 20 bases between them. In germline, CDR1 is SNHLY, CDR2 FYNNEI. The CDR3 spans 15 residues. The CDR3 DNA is TGTGCCAGCACCCGTGGGCTAGCGAAGGGGGATACGCAGTATTTT. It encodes CASTRGLAKGDTQYF.

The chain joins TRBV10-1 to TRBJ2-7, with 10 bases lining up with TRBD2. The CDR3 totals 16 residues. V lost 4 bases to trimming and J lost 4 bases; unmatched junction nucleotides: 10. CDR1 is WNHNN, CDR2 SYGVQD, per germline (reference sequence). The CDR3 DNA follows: TGCGCCAGCAGTGGACCCCGAGGAGCGGGAGGGTACGAGCAGTACTTC. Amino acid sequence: CASSGPRGAGGYEQYF.

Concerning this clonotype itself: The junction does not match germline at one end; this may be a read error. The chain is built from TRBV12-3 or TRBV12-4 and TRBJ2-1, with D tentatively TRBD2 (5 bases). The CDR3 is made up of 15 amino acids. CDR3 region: CASGLTTRVYNEQFF. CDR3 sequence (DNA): TGTGCCAGCGGTTTAACCACTAGGGTCTACAATGAGCAGTTCTTC.

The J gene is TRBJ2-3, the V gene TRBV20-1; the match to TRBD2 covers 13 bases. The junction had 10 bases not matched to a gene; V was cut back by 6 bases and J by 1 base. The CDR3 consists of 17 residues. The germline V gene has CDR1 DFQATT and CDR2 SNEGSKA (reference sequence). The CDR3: CSAKNPGLAGRTDTQYF. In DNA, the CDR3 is TGCAGTGCCAAAAACCCGGGACTAGCGGGGCGCACAGATACGCAGTATTTT.

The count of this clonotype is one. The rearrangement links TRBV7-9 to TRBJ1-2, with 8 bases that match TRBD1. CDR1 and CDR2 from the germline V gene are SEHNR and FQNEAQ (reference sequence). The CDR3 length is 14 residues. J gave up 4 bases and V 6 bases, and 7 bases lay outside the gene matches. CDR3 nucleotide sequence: TGTGCCAGCAGGGCACCCGGGACAGGCTATGGCTACACCTTC. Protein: CASRAPGTGYGYTF.